This T cell receptor beta chain was recovered during a study of blood T cell repertoires in COVID-19. Overall study: PBMCs, B-cell-depleted T cells, or T cells provided the cDNA or gDNA that made up the material.

CDR3 size: 16 residues. V was pared by 3 bases and J by 4 bases, with 9 bases of the junction left unmatched. Looked up from germline, CDR1 is SNHLY and CDR2 is FYNNEI. In the source study's methods: The assay estimated nucleated cells by amplifying reference gene primers. Here immunoSEQ multiplex PCR was the method, and the copy in TCRdb shows in-frame clones only, minus some. That table furnishes V, J and clone size, whereas the DNA furnished D and trimming. The sample has about 50,000 clones, around 86% seen once; the top ten hold less than 3%. Enrolled during active infection, Seattle patients were then followed longitudinally.

Sequenced sample: peripheral blood. The TCR sequence derives from a woman of 80 years or more with COVID-19, enrolled during active disease. This chain joins TRBV2 and TRBJ2-7, with 10 bases fitting TRBD2. As DNA, the CDR3 is TGTGCCAGCAGTGACCTGGGGACTAGCGAGATGTACGAGCAGTACTTC. As protein: CASSDLGTSEMYEQYF.